The clone carrying this T cell receptor beta chain was counted between two and nine times. The CDR3 loop spans 15 amino acids. V dropped 4 bases and J dropped 8 bases, with 17 bases sitting between them. Germline loops: CDR1 MNHGY, CDR2 SAAAGT. The repertoire was sequenced with immunoSEQ multiplex PCR; TCRdb's copy has only in-frame clones and lacks some. Found here are about 3,700 clones, 30% to 40% of them singletons; the top ten hold more than 9%. These data belong to a study of T cells in localized non-small cell lung cancer. The source material was normal lung tissue next to the tumor, sampled before any cancer treatment. The chain combines TRBV6-8 with TRBJ1-4, with D possibly matching TRBD1 (5 bases). The sequence was obtained from a male donor at least 60 years old with stage III lung adenocarcinoma. CDR3 sequence (DNA): TGTGCCAGCAGTTTCCGTTCCGGGACGTCGGAAAAACTGTTTTTT. Its translation is CASSFRSGTSEKLFF.